This T cell receptor (beta chain) was obtained from a study of post-analysis software for immune sequencing data. Incorporated into the TCR beta cDNA libraries were unique molecular identifiers, which served to reduce PCR and sequencing biases. A single record per CDR3 protein comes from TCRdb applying MiXCR to the PCR reads. The data contain roughly 870,000 distinct CDR3 sequences, approximately 50% of them singletons. The specimen was blood. This clonotype originated in a girl aged 5-17 years with multiple sclerosis.

The CDR3 loop is CATSDPTSGINNEQFF. The CDR3 DNA sequence: TGTGCCACCAGTGACCCGACTAGCGGGATCAACAATGAGCAGTTCTTC. The rearrangement uses TRBV24-1 and TRBJ2-1; TRBD2 matches 11 bases. The CDR3 covers 16 residues. Germline assignment: CDR1 KGHDR and CDR2 SFDVKD. V lost 4 bases and J lost 5; bases outside the gene matches: 6.